The rows below give T cell receptor beta chains drawn from one sample of a study of cytotoxic CD8 clonotypes in ibrutinib-treated CLL. Method: immunoSEQ multiplex PCR; TCRdb's copy keeps in-frame clones and lacks some. The data show about 130,000 clones, approximately 83% seen once. The source material was PBMCs, sampled after 24 months of ibrutinib treatment. The receptor set was obtained from a human donor with chronic lymphocytic leukemia. The CDR3 runs from the conserved cysteine through the conserved F or W. Each record gives: clone size, J gene, V gene, D gene, CDR3 DNA, CDR3 protein. A D gene is named only where the DNA matches it firmly. The size entry is marked missing in some rows and otherwise reads once, few, many or a size class.

>.|TRBJ2-2|TRBV18|.
TGTGCCAGCTCACAACAAACGGTGGGCACCGGGGAGCTGTTTTTT
CASSQQTVGTGELFF
>.|TRBJ2-1|TRBV29-1|.
TGCAGCGTTGCGGGCATGAGGGGCAGGGGTCCCAATGAGCAGTTCTTC
CSVAGMRGRGPNEQFF
>.|TRBJ1-1|TRBV18|.
TGTGCCAGCTCACCACTGGCCACCCAATACACTGAAGCTTTCTTT
CASSPLATQYTEAFF
>.|TRBJ1-2|TRBV4-2|.
TGTGCCAGCAGCCGGGAAACCAATAACTATGGCTACACCTTC
CASSRETNNYGYTF
>.|TRBJ2-7|TRBV29-1|.
TGCAGCGTCCAGCCCAGGGGGGATTACGAGCAGTACTTC
CSVQPRGDYEQYF
>.|TRBJ1-1|TRBV4-3|.
TGCGCCAGCAGCCAAGAACCTTGGGGGCACACTGAAGCTTTCTTT
CASSQEPWGHTEAFF
>.|TRBJ1-2|TRBV5-5|.
TGTGCCAGCAGCTTGGCCTCGCAAGTGGGCTATGGCTACACCTTC
CASSLASQVGYGYTF
>.|TRBJ1-2|TRBV28|TRBD1
TGTGCCAGCAGTATGGACAGGGGGCTTGGCTACACCTTC
CASSMDRGLGYTF
>.|TRBJ2-6|TRBV4-2|.
TGTGCCAGCAGCCAAGGGGCCCAGGGGCCCATTATGGGGGCCAACGTCCTGACTTTC
CASSQGAQGPIMGANVLTF
>.|TRBJ1-1|TRBV27|TRBD1
TGTGCCAGCAGGCCCCGGACAGGGCAATTGAACACTGAAGCTTTCTTT
CASRPRTGQLNTEAFF
>.|TRBJ1-5|TRBV28|.
TGTGCCACCGCGGGGGGGACCATAAGCAATCAGCCCCAGCATTTT
CATAGGTISNQPQHF
>.|TRBJ2-7|TRBV14|.
TGTGCCAGCAGCCCGGGTTTTGCCTTCTACGAGCAGTACTTC
CASSPGFAFYEQYF
>.|TRBJ1-2|TRBV6-5|.
TGTGCCAGCGGAACCCCTGCCATCTATGGCTACACCTTC
CASGTPAIYGYTF
>few|TRBJ2-3|TRBV28|TRBD2
TGTGCCAGCACACTAGCGGGGGGCACAGATACGCAGTATTTT
CASTLAGGTDTQYF
>.|TRBJ2-7|TRBV28|.
TGTGCCAGCAGGCCACCCGGGAGAAGGCCGTACTTC
CASRPPGRRPYF
>.|TRBJ2-3|TRBV19|.
TGTGCCAGTAGCCTTAGCACAGATACGCAGTATTTT
CASSLSTDTQYF
>.|TRBJ1-5|TRBV11-2|.
TGTGCCAGCAGCTTAGGGGTCCCCAATCAGCCCCAGCATTTT
CASSLGVPNQPQHF
>few|TRBJ1-6|TRBV5-6|.
TGTGCCAGCAGCTTGGGGGGGATTAATTCACCCCTCCACTTT
CASSLGGINSPLHF
>.|TRBJ1-1|TRBV7-8|.
TGTGCCAGCAGCTTATCCGAGAGGTACACTGAAGCTTTCTTT
CASSLSERYTEAFF
>.|TRBJ2-5|TRBV9|.
TGTGCCAGCAGCTCCAGTGGTAGCGGAAGGAGGGAGACCCAGTACTTC
CASSSSGSGRRETQYF
>.|TRBJ2-7|TRBV6-5|TRBD1
TGTGCCAGCAGCTTCCTGGGGACAGGGACCTACGAGCAGTACTTC
CASSFLGTGTYEQYF
>.|TRBJ1-2|TRBV18|.
TGTGCCAGCTCACCTCAGGAAAGCGCGTATGGCTACACCTTC
CASSPQESAYGYTF
>once|TRBJ2-1|TRBV5-1|.
TGCGCCAGCAGCGTACTCGCGCCGAGACAGGGAGGGTCGGTGCAGTTCTTC
CASSVLAPRQGGSVQFF
>few|TRBJ2-5|TRBV7-2|.
TGTGCCAGCAGCTTACAGCCTCTCGGGGGGACCCAGTACTTC
CASSLQPLGGTQYF
>.|TRBJ2-7|TRBV28|.
TGTGCCAGCAGTTTAGGCGGGACACCCACCTACGAGCAGTACTTC
CASSLGGTPTYEQYF
>.|TRBJ1-2|TRBV7-9|.
TGTGCCAGCAGCCACAGGGACCAACAGGGCTACACCTTC
CASSHRDQQGYTF
>.|TRBJ2-3|TRBV5-1|.
TGCGCCAGCAGGGTTAGCGGATCCACAGATACGCAGTATTTT
CASRVSGSTDTQYF
>.|TRBJ1-6|TRBV9|.
TGTGCCAGCAGCGTGGAGGGGCTTAATTCACCCCTCCACTTT
CASSVEGLNSPLHF
>.|TRBJ1-1|TRBV6-1|TRBD1
TGTGCCAGCAGGGAAGAAATAAGACAGGGAATAGGTGAAGCTTTCTTT
CASREEIRQGIGEAFF
>.|TRBJ2-3|TRBV7-3|.
TGTGCCAGCAGCTTAACGCAGGAGACAAAAACAGATACGCAGTATTTT
CASSLTQETKTDTQYF
>.|TRBJ2-3|TRBV7-7|.
TGTGCCAGCAGCTTATCTAACTACTACACAGATACGCAGTATTTT
CASSLSNYYTDTQYF
>few|TRBJ1-2|TRBV28|.
TGTGCCAGCAGTTGGGGATCTGGAGGCTACACCTTC
CASSWGSGGYTF
>.|TRBJ2-7|TRBV30|TRBD1
TGTGCCTGGAGTGCCGTCACCGGGACAGGGGGTCACGAGCAGTACTTC
CAWSAVTGTGGHEQYF
>.|TRBJ1-5|TRBV7-4|TRBD1
TGTGCCAGCAGCTCGGACAGGGTAGGCAATCAGCCCCAGCATTTT
CASSSDRVGNQPQHF
>.|TRBJ1-1|TRBV6-5|.
TGTGCCAGCAGCCTTTATAACCCTTCGAACACTGAAGCTTTCTTT
CASSLYNPSNTEAFF
>.|TRBJ2-7|TRBV2|TRBD1
TGTGCCAGCAGGGGGACAGGGTATCTTTACGAGCAGTACTTC
CASRGTGYLYEQYF
>.|TRBJ1-2|TRBV29-1|.
TGCAGCGTCGCGTCCAGGTCCTATGGCTACACCTTC
CSVASRSYGYTF
>.|TRBJ2-2|TRBV7-9|.
TGTGCCAGCAGCTTAGGGTCCTACCCCACCGGGGAGCTGTTTTTT
CASSLGSYPTGELFF
>.|TRBJ2-2|TRBV7-9|.
TGTGCCAGTACAGGGTTCGCGAACACCGGGGAGCTGTTTTTT
CASTGFANTGELFF
>.|TRBJ1-2|TRBV6-5|.
TGTGCCAGCAGTTACTCTCCGTGGAAAGGGGCGGGTGGCTACACCTTC
CASSYSPWKGAGGYTF
>.|TRBJ2-1|TRBV9|.
TGTGCCAGCAGCCAACGGGGGACTCACTACAATGAGCAGTTCTTC
CASSQRGTHYNEQFF
>.|TRBJ2-5|TRBV29-1|.
TGCAGCAGTGTCGGGGGCCAAGAGACCCAGTACTTC
CSSVGGQETQYF
>.|TRBJ2-2|TRBV7-2|TRBD1
TGTGCCAGCAGCAGTAGGACAGGGCGGACCGGGGAGCTGTTTTTT
CASSSRTGRTGELFF
>few|TRBJ2-7|TRBV21-1|.
TGTGCCTCCCCGAGGGTCGAGCAGTACTTC
CASPRVEQYF
>.|TRBJ2-3|TRBV25-1|.
TGTGCCAGCAGTGACGTAGGGAGTAGGGGGAATACGCAGTATTTT
CASSDVGSRGNTQYF
>few|TRBJ2-7|TRBV30|.
TGTGCCTGGAGTCGGTCGTACGAGCAGTACTTC
CAWSRSYEQYF
>many|TRBJ1-6|TRBV5-8|.
TGTGCCAGCAGCTTGGATCGCTACGCTGGGTCACCCCTCCACTTT
CASSLDRYAGSPLHF
>.|TRBJ1-5|TRBV30|.
TGTGCCTGGAGTGTGGGATTTAGCAATCAGCCCCAGCATTTT
CAWSVGFSNQPQHF
>once|TRBJ2-2|TRBV7-9|TRBD1
TGTGCCAGCAGCGGGGACAGGGGCGGAACCGGGGAGCTGTTTTTT
CASSGDRGGTGELFF
>once|TRBJ1-1|TRBV7-3|TRBD1
TGTGCCAGCAGTCCCCGGACAGGGGGAACCCTCATGAACACTGAAGCTTTCTTT
CASSPRTGGTLMNTEAFF
>.|TRBJ2-1|TRBV19|.
TGTGCCAGTAGTATCGGAGGGGGATCCTACAATGAGCAGTTCTTC
CASSIGGGSYNEQFF
>.|TRBJ1-2|TRBV5-1|.
TGCGCCAGCAGCATTGGGACCGCAACCGAATATGGCTACACCTTC
CASSIGTATEYGYTF
>.|TRBJ2-7|TRBV19|.
TGTGCCAGTAGTATGAAGAGGGACCACGGCTACGAGCAGTACTTC
CASSMKRDHGYEQYF
>.|TRBJ2-7|TRBV28|.
TGTGCCAGCCAAGTAGGGACCGAGACCTACGAGCAGTACTTC
CASQVGTETYEQYF